This T cell receptor beta chain originates from a study of T cell repertoires in cytomegalovirus infection. Study in general: Indications came from public TCR beta signatures; they pointed to CMV infection and to a matching HLA type. Whole-study results and caveats: Ex vivo, HLA-C-restricted CMV-specific TCR beta clonotypes prevailed over the rest of the response. Identification of carriers of CMV plus the relevant HLA was performed using cumulative public TCR beta family frequency.

A single record per CDR3 protein comes from TCRdb applying MiXCR to the reads. The table lists approximately 500,000 distinct CDR3 sequences, approximately 17% of them singletons. The CDR3 sequence is 16 residues long. The ends lost 5 bases at V and 4 bases at J; junction bases unmatched: 7. Germline loops: CDR1 MNHEY, CDR2 SMNVEV (reference sequence). Remarks on this clonotype: Its antigen remains unknown.

The sequenced material came from CD8+ T cells from PBMCs. The V and J genes are TRBV27 and TRBJ2-2; TRBD2 agrees at 10 bases. This receptor was identified in a human donor in good health (CMV status not recorded). Some clones in this sample may be carry-over from other donors' samples. The CDR3 spells CASSPGSGGGTGELFF. CDR3 coding DNA: TGTGCCAGCAGTCCCGGAAGCGGGGGGGGCACCGGGGAGCTGTTTTTT.